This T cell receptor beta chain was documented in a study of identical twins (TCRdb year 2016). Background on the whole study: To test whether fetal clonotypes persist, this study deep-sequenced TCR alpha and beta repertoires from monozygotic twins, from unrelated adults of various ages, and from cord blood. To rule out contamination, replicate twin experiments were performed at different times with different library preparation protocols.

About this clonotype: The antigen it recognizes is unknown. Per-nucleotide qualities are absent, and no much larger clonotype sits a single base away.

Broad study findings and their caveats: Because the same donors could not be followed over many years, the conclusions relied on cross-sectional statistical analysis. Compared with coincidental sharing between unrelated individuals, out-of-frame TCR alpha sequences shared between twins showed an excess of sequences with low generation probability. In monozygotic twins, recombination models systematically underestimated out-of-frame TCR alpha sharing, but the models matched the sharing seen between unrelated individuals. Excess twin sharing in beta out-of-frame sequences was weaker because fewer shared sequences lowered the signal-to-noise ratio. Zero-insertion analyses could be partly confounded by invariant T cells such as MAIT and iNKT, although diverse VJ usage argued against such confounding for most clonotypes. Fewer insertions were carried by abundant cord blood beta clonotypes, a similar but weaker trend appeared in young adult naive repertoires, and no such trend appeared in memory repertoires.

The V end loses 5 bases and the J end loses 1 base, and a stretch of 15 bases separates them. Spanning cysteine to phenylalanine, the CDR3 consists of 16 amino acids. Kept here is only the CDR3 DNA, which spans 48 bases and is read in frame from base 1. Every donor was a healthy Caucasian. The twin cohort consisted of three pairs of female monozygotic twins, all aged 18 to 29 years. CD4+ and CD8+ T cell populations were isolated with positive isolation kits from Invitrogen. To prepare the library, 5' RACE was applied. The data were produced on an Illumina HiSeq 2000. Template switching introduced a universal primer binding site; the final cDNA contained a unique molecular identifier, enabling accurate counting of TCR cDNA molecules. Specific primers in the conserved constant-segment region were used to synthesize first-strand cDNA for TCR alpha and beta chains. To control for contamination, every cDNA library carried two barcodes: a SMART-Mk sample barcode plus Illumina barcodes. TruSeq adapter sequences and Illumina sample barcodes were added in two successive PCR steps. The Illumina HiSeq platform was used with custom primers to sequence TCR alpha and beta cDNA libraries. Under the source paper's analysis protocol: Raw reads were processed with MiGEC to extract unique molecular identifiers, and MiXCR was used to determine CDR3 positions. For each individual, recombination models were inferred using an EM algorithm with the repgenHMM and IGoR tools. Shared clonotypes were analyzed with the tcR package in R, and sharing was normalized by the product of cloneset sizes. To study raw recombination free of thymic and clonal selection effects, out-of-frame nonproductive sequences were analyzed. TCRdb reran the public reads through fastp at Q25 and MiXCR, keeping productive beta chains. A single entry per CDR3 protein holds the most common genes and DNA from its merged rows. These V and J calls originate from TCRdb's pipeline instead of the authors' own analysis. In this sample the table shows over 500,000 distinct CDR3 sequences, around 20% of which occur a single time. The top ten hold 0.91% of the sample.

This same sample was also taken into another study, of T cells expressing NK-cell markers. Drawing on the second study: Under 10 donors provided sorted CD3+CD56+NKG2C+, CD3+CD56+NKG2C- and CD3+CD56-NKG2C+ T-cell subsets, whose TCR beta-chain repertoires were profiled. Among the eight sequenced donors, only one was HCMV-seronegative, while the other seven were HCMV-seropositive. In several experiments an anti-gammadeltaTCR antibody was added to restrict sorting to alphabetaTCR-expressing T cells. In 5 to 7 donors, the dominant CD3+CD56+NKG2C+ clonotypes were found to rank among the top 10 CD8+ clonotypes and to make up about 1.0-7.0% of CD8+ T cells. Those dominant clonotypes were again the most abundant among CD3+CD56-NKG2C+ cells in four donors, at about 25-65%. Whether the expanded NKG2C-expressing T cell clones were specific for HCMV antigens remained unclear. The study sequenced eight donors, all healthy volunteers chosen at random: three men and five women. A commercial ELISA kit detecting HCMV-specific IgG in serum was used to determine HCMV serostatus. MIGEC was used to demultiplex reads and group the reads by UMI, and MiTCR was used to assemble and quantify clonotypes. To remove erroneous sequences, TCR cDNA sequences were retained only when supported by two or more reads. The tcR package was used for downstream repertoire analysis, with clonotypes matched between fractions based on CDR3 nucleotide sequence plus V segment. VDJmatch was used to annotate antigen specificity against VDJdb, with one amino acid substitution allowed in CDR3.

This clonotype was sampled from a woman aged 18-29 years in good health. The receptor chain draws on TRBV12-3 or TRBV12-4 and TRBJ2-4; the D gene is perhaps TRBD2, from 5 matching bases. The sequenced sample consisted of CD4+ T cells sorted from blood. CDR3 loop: CASSPGLKGAKNIQYF. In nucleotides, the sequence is TGTGCCAGCAGTCCCGGACTGAAGGGTGCCAAAAACATTCAGTACTTC.